The entry below gives a single TCR beta chain sequence along with its context. Its antigen remains unknown. CDR3 length: 14 amino acids. V lost 5 bases and J lost 3; bases outside the gene matches: 4. Germline CDR1 MDHEN, CDR2 SYDVKM. From RNA transcripts, TCR beta CDR3 regions were amplified. The HTBI set primed first-round TCR CDR3 RT-PCR. MiXCR was run by TCRdb on the multiplex PCR reads, yielding one entry per CDR3 protein. The sample has approximately 200,000 distinct CDR3 sequences, around 18% seen once. The data belong to a study of T cells in Graves' hyperthyroidism and ophthalmopathy. Regarding the study as a whole: Ophthalmopathy and stable hyperthyroidism were separated by a 13 V-J model. Before onset, by a median of about six months, the model predicted ophthalmopathy.

The gene calls are TRBV28 and TRBJ2-3, with 8 bases matching TRBD2. This receptor was identified in a man aged 35 to 55 with Graves' hyperthyroidism. Sequences were obtained from blood. The CDR3 loop reads CASSDLAGTDTQYF. As DNA, the CDR3 is TGTGCCAGCAGTGATCTAGCGGGTACAGATACGCAGTATTTT.